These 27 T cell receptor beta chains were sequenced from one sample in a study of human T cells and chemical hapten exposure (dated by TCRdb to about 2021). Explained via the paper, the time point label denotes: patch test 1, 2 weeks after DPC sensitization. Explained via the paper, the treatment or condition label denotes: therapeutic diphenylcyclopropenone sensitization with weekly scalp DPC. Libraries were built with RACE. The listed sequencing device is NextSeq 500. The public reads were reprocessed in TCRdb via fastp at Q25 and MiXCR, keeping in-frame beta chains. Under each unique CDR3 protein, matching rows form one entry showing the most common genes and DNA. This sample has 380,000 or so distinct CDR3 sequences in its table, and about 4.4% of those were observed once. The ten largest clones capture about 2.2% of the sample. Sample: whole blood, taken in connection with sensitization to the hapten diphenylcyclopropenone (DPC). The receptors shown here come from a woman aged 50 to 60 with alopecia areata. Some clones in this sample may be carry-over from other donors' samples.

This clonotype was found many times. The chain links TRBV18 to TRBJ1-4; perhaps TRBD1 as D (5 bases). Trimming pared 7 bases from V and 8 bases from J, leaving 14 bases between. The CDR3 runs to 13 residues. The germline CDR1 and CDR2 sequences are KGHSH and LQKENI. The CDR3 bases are TGTGCCAGCTGTACTGCCGGGGCCGAAAAACTGTTTTTT. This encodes CASCTAGAEKLFF.

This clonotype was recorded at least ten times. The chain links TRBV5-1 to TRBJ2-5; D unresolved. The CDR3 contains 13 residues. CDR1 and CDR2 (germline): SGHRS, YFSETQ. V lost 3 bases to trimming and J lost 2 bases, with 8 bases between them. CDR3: CASSSTPQETQYF. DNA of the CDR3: TGCGCCAGCAGCTCCACTCCTCAAGAGACCCAGTACTTC.

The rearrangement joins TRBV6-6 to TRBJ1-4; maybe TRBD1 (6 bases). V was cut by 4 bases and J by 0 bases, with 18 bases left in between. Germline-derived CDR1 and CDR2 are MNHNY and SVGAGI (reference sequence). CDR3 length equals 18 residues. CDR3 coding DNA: TGTGCCAGCAGTTCCGTCGGACAGCAACCTCCAACTAATGAAAAACTGTTTTTT. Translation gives CASSSVGQQPPTNEKLFF.

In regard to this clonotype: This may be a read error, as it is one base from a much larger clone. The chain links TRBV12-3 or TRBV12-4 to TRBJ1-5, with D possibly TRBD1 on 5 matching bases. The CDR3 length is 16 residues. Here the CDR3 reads CVSSATLQGYNQPQHF. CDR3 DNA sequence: TGTGTCAGCAGTGCCACCCTTCAGGGATACAATCAGCCCCAGCATTTT.

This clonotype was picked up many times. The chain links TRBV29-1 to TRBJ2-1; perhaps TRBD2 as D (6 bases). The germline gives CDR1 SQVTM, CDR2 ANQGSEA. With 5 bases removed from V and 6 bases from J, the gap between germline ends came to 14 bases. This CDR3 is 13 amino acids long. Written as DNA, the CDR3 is TGCAGCGTTTCGGAGGGTGCGGGCAATGAGCAGTTCTTC. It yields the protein CSVSEGAGNEQFF.

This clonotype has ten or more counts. Written as DNA, the CDR3 is TGTGCCAGCTCACCATACATGAACACTGAAGCTTTCTTT. This sequence encodes CASSPYMNTEAFF. This chain uses TRBV18 with TRBJ1-1; D gene unclear. V lost 2 bases and J lost 0, with 4 bases in between. The CDR3 has 13 residues. Germline V gives CDR1 KGHSH, CDR2 LQKENI.

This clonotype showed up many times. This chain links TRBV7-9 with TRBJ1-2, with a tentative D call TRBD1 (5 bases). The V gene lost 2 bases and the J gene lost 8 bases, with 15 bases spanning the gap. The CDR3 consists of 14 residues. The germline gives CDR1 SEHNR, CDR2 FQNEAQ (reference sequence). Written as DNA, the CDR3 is TGTGCCAGCAGCTTACGAGAGGGGATTTGGGGCTACACCTTC. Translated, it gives CASSLREGIWGYTF.

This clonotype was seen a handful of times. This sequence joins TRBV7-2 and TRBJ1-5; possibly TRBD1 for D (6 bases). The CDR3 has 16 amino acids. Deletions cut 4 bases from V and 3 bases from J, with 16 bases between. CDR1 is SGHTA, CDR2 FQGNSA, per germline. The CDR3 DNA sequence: TGTGCCAGCAGCTACTCCCTAGACAGGCACAATCAGCCCCAGCATTTT. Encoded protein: CASSYSLDRHNQPQHF.

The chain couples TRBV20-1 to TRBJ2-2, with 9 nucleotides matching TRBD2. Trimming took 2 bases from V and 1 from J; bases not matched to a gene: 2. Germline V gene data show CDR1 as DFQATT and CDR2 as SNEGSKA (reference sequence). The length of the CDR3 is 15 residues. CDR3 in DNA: TGCAGTGCTAGAAAAGCGGGAGGGAACACCGGGGAGCTGTTTTTT. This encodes CSARKAGGNTGELFF.

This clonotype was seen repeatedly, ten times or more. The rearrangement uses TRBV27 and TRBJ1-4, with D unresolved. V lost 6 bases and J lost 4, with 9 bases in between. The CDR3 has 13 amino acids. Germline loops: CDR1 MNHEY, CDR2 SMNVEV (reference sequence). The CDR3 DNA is TGTGCCAGCAGGCAGGCACTTAATGAAAAACTGTTTTTT. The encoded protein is CASRQALNEKLFF.

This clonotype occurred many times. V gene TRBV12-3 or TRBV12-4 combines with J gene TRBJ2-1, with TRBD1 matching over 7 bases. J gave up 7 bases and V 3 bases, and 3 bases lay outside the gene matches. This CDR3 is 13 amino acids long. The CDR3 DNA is TGTGCCAGCAGTTTTAGGGGGCCTAATGAGCAGTTCTTC. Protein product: CASSFRGPNEQFF.

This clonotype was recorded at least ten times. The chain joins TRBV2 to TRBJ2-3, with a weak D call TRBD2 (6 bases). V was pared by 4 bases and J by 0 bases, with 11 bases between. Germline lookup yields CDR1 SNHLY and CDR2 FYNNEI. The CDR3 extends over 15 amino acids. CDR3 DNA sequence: TGTGCCAGCAGTGGAGGGCGGGGAAGCACAGATACGCAGTATTTT. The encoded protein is CASSGGRGSTDTQYF.

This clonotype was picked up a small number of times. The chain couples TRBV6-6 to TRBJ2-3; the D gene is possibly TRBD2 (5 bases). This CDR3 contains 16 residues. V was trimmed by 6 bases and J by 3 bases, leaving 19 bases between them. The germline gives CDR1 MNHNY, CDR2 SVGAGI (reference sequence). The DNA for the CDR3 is TGTGCCAGCAGATCCTCTGTAGCGTTGGGGACAGATACGCAGTATTTT. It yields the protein CASRSSVALGTDTQYF.

The CDR3 coding sequence is TGTGCCAGCAGTTACTCGACCCTTTCTGAGCAGTTCTTC. Translation gives CASSYSTLSEQFF. The V call is TRBV6-5, the J call TRBJ2-1; D gene ambiguous. The CDR3 contains 13 residues. CDR1 and CDR2 (germline): MNHEY, SVGAGI. The V gene lost 0 bases and the J gene lost 9 bases, with 9 bases spanning the gap.

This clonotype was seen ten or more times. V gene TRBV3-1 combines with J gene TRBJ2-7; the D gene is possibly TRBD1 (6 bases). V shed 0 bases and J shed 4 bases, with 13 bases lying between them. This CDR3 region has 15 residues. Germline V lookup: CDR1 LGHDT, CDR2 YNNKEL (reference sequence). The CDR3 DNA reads TGTGCCAGCAGCCAAGATCCACAGGGATTTTACGAGCAGTACTTC. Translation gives CASSQDPQGFYEQYF.

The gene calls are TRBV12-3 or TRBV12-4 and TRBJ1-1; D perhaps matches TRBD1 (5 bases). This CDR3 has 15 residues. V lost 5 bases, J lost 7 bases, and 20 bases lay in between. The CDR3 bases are TGTGCCAGCAGTGAAGCCGGGACGGCCGCTGGTGAAGCTTTCTTT. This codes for CASSEAGTAAGEAFF.

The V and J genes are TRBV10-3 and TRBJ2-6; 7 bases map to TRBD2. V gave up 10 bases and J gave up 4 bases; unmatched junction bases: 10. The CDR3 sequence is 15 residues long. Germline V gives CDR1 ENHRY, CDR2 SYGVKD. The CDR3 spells CATFEGGLGANVLTF. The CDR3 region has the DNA TGTGCCACGTTTGAGGGAGGGCTCGGGGCCAACGTCCTGACTTTC.

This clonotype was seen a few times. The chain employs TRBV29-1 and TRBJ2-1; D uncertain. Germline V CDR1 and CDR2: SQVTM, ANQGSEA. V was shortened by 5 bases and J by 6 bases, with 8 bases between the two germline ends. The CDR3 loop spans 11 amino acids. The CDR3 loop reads CSVSTPNEQFF. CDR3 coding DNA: TGCAGCGTTTCAACCCCCAATGAGCAGTTCTTC.

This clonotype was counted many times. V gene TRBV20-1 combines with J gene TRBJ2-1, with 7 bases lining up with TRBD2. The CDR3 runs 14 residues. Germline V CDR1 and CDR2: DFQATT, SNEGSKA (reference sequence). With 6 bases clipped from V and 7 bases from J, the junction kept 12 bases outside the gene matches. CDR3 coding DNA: TGCAGTGCGTCCGGGGACTATCTTATAAATGAGCAGTTCTTC. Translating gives CSASGDYLINEQFF.

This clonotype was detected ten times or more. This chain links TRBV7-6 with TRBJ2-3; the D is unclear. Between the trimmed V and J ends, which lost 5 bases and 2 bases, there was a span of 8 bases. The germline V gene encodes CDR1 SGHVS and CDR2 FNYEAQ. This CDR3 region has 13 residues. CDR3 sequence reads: CASSAADTDTQYF. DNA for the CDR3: TGTGCCAGCAGCGCGGCGGACACAGATACGCAGTATTTT.

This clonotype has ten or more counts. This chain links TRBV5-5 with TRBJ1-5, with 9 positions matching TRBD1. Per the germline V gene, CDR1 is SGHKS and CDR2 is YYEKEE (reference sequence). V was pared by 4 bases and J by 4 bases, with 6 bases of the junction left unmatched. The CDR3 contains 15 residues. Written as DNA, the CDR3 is TGTGCCAGCAGCGGGGGGACAGGGATTAATCAGCCCCAGCATTTT. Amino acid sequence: CASSGGTGINQPQHF.

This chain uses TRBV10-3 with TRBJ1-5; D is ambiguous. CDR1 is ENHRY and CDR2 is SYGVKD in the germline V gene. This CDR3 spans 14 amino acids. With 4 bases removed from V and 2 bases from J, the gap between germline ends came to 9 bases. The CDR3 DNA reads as TGTGCCATCAGTGCCGGCTCAGGCAATCAGCCCCAGCATTTT. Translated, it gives CAISAGSGNQPQHF.

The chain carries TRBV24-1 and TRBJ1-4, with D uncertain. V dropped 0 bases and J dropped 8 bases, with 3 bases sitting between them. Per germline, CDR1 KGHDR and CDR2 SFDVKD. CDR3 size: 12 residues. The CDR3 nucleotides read TGTGCCACCAGTGATTTGTCGGAAAAACTGTTTTTT. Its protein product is CATSDLSEKLFF.

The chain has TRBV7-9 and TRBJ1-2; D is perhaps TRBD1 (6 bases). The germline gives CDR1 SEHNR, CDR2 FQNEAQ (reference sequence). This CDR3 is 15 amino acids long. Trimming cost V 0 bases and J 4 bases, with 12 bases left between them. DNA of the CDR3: TGTGCCAGCAGCTTAGCGGGGGCAGTTTCCTATGGCTACACCTTC. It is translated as CASSLAGAVSYGYTF.

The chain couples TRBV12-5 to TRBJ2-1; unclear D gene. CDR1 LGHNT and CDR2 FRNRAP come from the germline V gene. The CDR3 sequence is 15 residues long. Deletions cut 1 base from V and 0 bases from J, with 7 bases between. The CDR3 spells CASGLAPISYNEQFF. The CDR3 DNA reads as TGTGCTAGTGGTTTGGCCCCTATCTCCTACAATGAGCAGTTCTTC. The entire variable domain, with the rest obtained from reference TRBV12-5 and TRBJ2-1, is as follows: DARVTQTPRHKVTEMGQEVTMRCQPILGHNTVFWYRQTMMQGLELLAYFRNRAPLDDSGMPKDRFSAEMPDATLATLKIQPSEPRDSAVYFCASGLAPISYNEQFFGPGTRLTVL.

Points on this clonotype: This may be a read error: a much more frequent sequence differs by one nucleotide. CDR3 coding DNA: TGTGCCAGCAGTCCAGACAGGGATTTGAACACTGAAGCTTTCTTT. This gives the protein CASSPDRDLNTEAFF. The chain joins TRBV6-2 or TRBV6-3 to TRBJ1-1, with TRBD1 matching 7 bases. The CDR3 length is 15 residues. J lost 0 bases, V lost 5 bases, and 6 bases had no gene match. CDR1 MNHEY and CDR2 SVGEGT come from the germline V gene.

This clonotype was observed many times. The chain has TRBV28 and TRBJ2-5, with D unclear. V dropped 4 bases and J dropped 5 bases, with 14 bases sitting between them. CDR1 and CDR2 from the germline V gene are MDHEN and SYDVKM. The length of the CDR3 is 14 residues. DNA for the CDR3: TGTGCCAGCAGTTCCGGTCCCGAGCAGGAGACCCAGTACTTC. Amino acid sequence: CASSSGPEQETQYF.